Listed below are T cell receptor beta chains from one sample, sequenced in a study of T cell changes during pregnancy in multiple sclerosis. The data were produced by immunoSEQ multiplex PCR, yet TCRdb's version contains in-frame clones alone and is incomplete. Found here are approximately 52,000 clones, roughly 90% of them singletons; the top ten hold approximately 0.6%. The sample here was CD4+ T cells from peripheral blood mononuclear cells, taken after pregnancy. These receptors were taken from a female donor with multiple sclerosis, enrolled in a pregnancy study. CDR3s include the opening cysteine and the closing phenylalanine or tryptophan. Fields, in order: V gene, CDR3 protein.

TRBV6-4 | CASSDPLAGPSTEQYF
TRBV20-1 | CSVREGGQFF
TRBV7-8 | CASSFGLAGAYEQYF
TRBV6-6 | CASRTRQGAGTF
TRBV5-6 | CASSSGGNYEQYF
TRBV30 | CAWSVLLGETQYF
TRBV9 | CASSPWGSGGNNEQFF
TRBV19 | CASRRTGVAEQFF
TRBV7-2 | CASSPDSHQPQHF
TRBV28 | CASSLWSRGWTSGRGEQYF
TRBV18 | CASSPEVRGKQYF
TRBV7-9 | CASSLDREGGNTIYF
TRBV6-6 | CASAEGQNGYTF
TRBV2 | CASSRDSSETQYF
TRBV28 | CASSFRTSVAYNEQFF
TRBV2 | CASSESLTSYTF
TRBV7-2 | CASSPSSYEQYF
TRBV7-9 | CASSFGQGFNTGELFF
TRBV29-1 | CSVTGGGNEQFF
TRBV28 | CASGLTGGNEKLFF
TRBV7-8 | CASSLVWGGASYEQYF
TRBV4-3 | CASSPGQRADTQYF
TRBV19 | CASSGQGGTYEQYF
TRBV11-2 | CASNLDGRYATQRLETQYF
TRBV28 | CASWGAYEQYF
TRBV14 | CASSRDHTGSEQYF
TRBV4-1 | CASSHSPEQFF
TRBV10-1 | CASSSTTWQPQETQYF
TRBV7-2 | CASSPGGLAHNEQFF
TRBV7-2 | CATASGSNPDTQYF
TRBV15 | CATSSVGAREKLFF
TRBV7-3 | CASSSMQGGTIYF
TRBV5-6 | CASSLVAGESSYNEQFF
TRBV14 | CASSQVWSSYNEQFF
TRBV27 | CASSFGRANEKLFF
TRBV6-5 | CASREQGAWGYGYTF
TRBV25-1 | CASRGGAGQPQHF
TRBV19 | CASSIITGKAEAFF
TRBV7-7 | CASSLSSSGQETQYF
TRBV30 | CAWGQGTTGELFF
TRBV5-6 | CASSLGAGERKDTQYF
TRBV27 | CASPGTSGKSYNEQFF
TRBV20-1 | CSAQGYEQYF
TRBV6-1 | CASSENRVSTEAFF
TRBV7-6 | CASREGPTNTEAFF